Reported below is one T cell receptor (beta chain). This clonotype was seen only a few times. Its antigen specificity is not known. Base qualities are not recorded, but no much larger clone differs from it by a single base. The data belong to a study of regulatory T cells in long-lasting Graves disease (dated by TCRdb to the early 2020s). In terms of the full investigation: Persistent Graves' disease was defined as antithyroid drug treatment for over 5 years with persistently positive TSH receptor autoantibodies. A total of around 35 samples were covered by TCR sequencing, comprising approximately 13 persistent and about 20 newly diagnosed Graves' disease patients. This study used TCR sequencing and RNA sequencing of peripheral blood to compare persistent Graves' disease patients against newly diagnosed Graves' disease patients. Persistent Graves' disease patients in the clinical cohort had taken antithyroid drugs for roughly ten years on average. The study was registered as a clinical trial and conducted in China.

Results and caveats for the whole study, not just this receptor: Only the TCR beta chain was sequenced and analyzed. Because the primary lesion, thyroid tissue, could not be accessed, the study looked at peripheral blood alone. As a limitation, the authors acknowledged that the small sample size may reduce accuracy. Patients with persistent disease shared more public clonotypes (about 2,900) than newly diagnosed patients did (966). Compared with newly diagnosed patients, persistent Graves' disease patients had lower TCR Shannon entropy and fewer highly expanded clones, which suggests clonal expansion.

Library preparation employed multiplex PCR. The instrument given in TCRdb is Illumina HiSeq 4000. To build TCR beta libraries, CDR3 regions were amplified by Arm-PCR using iRepertoire HTBI primers. Before sequencing, the PCR products went through gel purification. The study's own analysis went as follows. A total of some 60 TRBV and approximately 13 TRBJ segments were identified across samples and were used for gene usage analysis of CDR3 amino acid clonotypes. COPE and FqMerger were used to merge the filtered high-quality paired reads into contigs. BLAST was used to align contigs to IMGT TRBV, TRBD and TRBJ reference genes, with CDR3 defined following IMGT. Any clonotype with a frequency above 0.1% was counted as a highly expanded clone. Repertoire diversity was measured by Shannon entropy, and V-J evenness by the Gini coefficient. Clonotypes shared by more than one individual were considered public. TCRdb trimmed the raw reads at Q25, called clones with MiXCR and kept productive beta chains. Every distinct CDR3 protein forms one entry, paired with its most common genes and DNA. These V and J calls derive from TCRdb rather than the authors' analysis. Here the sample has more than 650,000 distinct CDR3 sequences; roughly 30% occur a single time. Around 42% of the sample comes from the top ten.

This sample's time point label indicates: persistent/refractory GD, antithyroid drugs over 5 years with positive TRAb. For both TCR sequencing and RNA sequencing, RNA was extracted from PBMCs in TRIzol. The diagnosis of Graves' disease was made according to American Thyroid Association guidelines. Recruitment of patients was carried out at an endocrinology department in Xi'an, China. Each patient gave 8.5 to 9.5 milliliters of peripheral blood, collected in an EDTA anticoagulant tube. Ficoll Paque Plus density gradient separation was used to isolate PBMCs, and no further T cell sorting was done. An Agilent 2100 Bioanalyzer and agarose gel were used to assess RNA quality, and a NanoDrop 2000 was used to measure RNA concentration. Sequencing used peripheral blood mononuclear cells (PBMCs), obtained when the disease was refractory, from a patient treated with antithyroid drugs. The receptor comes from a female donor with Graves disease.

The CDR3 amino acid sequence is: CASSEEATFVRGRSYEQYF. In nucleotides, the sequence is TGTGCCAGCAGTGAAGAAGCTACTTTCGTTCGGGGAAGGTCCTACGAGCAGTACTTC. The chain is assembled from TRBV6-1 and TRBJ2-7; a tentative D call is TRBD2 (5 bases match). The germline V gene specifies MNHNS as CDR1 and SASEGT as CDR2. The junction carries 23 bases between V and J, which are trimmed by 1 base and 1 base respectively. Taken from cysteine to phenylalanine, the CDR3 has 19 residues. Only CDR3 DNA remains: 57 bases, in frame from the first base.